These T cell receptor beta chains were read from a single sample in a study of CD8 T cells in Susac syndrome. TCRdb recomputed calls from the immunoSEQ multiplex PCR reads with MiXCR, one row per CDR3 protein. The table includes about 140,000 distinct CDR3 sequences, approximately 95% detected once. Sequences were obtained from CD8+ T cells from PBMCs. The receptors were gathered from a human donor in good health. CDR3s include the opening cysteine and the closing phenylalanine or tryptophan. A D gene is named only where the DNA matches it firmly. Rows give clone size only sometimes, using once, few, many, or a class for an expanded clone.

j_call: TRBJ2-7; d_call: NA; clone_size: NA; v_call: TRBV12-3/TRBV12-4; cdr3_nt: TGTGCCAGCAGTTTAGACACTAGCCCCTCCGAGCAGTACTTC; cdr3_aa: CASSLDTSPSEQYF
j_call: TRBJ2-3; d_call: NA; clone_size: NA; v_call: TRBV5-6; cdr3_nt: TGTGCCAGCAACCTCAACCGGGACATTCGCACAGATACGCAGTATTTT; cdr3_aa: CASNLNRDIRTDTQYF
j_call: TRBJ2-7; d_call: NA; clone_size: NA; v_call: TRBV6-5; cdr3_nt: TGTGCTTGCCGGGGAAACTACGAGCAGTACTTC; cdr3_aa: CACRGNYEQYF
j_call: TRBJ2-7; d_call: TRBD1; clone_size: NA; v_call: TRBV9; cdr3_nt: TGTGCCAGCAGCGTAGGCCCGGGACAGGAAAAGCAGTACTTC; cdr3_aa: CASSVGPGQEKQYF
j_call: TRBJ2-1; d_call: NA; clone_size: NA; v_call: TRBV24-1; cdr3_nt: TGTGCCACCAGTGACGATAAGTACTACAATGAGCAGTTCTTC; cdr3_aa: CATSDDKYYNEQFF
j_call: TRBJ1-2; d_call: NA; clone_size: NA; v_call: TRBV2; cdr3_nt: TGTGCCAGCAGTTTCGACACCGTCTATGGCTACACCTTC; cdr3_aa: CASSFDTVYGYTF
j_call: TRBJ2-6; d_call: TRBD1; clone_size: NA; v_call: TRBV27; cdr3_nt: TGTGCCAGCAGTTTAACAGGGGGCTTTGGGGCCAACGTCCTGACTTTC; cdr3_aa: CASSLTGGFGANVLTF
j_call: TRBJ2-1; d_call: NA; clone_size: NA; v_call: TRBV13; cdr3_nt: TGTGCCAGCAGACAAACAGCAGTTTCGCAGTTCTTC; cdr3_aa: CASRQTAVSQFF
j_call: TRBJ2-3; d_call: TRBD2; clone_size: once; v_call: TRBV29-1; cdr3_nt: TGCAGCGTTGAAAGCGGGGCACTCAACTCCAACACAGATACGCAGTATTTT; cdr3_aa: CSVESGALNSNTDTQYF
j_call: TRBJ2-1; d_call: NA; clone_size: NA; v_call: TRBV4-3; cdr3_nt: TGCGCCAGCAGCCAAGATAGGGTCCCGGGATCCTACAATGAGCAGTTCTTC; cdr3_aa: CASSQDRVPGSYNEQFF
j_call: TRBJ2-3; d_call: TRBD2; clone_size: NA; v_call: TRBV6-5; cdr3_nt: TGTGCCAGCAGTTACCAGAGCGGGATAACAGATACGCAGTATTTT; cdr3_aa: CASSYQSGITDTQYF
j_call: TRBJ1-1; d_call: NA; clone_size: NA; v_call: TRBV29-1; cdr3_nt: TGCAGCGCGCGGGGGGACACTGAAGCTTTCTTT; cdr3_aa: CSARGDTEAFF
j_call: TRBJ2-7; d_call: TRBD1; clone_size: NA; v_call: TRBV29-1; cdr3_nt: TGCAGCGTCCTCGGACAGGGACTGGGGGAGCAGTACTTC; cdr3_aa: CSVLGQGLGEQYF
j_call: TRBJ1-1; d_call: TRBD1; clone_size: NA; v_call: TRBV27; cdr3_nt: TGTGCCAGCATGGGAGGGGGCGCGGGAGCTTTCTTT; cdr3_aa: CASMGGGAGAFF
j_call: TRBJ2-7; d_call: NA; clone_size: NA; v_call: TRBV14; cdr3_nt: TGTGCCAGCAGCCTTTCGGGTCTCAACGAGCAGTACTTC; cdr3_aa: CASSLSGLNEQYF
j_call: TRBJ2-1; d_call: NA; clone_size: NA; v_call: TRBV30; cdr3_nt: TGTGCCTGGACCGTTTGGTTCTTC; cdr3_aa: CAWTVWFF
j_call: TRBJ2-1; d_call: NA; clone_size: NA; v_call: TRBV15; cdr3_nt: TGTGCCACCAGCAGCCAACAGGGCTACAATGAGCAGTTCTTC; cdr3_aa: CATSSQQGYNEQFF
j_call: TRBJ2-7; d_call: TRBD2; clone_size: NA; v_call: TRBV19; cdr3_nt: TGTGCCAGTAGTCCGACTAGCGGGAGAGGCGAGCAGTACTTC; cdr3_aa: CASSPTSGRGEQYF
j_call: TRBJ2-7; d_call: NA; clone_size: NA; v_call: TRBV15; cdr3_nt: TGTGCCACCAGCAGATCCCGGGACTCGACCTACGAGCAGTACTTC; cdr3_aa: CATSRSRDSTYEQYF
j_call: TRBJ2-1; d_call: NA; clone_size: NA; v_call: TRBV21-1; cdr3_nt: TGTGCCAGCAACCCCCGGGCGTGTGGCTCCTACAATGAGCAGTTCTTC; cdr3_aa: CASNPRACGSYNEQFF
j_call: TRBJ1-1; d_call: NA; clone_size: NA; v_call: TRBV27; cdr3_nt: TGTGCCAGCAGTACAACCCCGGTGCGGACTGAAGCTTTCTTT; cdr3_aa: CASSTTPVRTEAFF
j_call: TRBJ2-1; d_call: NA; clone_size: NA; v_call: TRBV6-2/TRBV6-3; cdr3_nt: TGTGCCAGCAGTTACTCCCCCGCAGCGGGCCTCTACAATGAGCAGTTCTTC; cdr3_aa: CASSYSPAAGLYNEQFF
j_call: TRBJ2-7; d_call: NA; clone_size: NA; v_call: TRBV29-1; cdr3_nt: TGCAGCGTTGAAGATCAAGCGCAAGGCTTATCCTACGAGCAGTACTTC; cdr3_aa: CSVEDQAQGLSYEQYF
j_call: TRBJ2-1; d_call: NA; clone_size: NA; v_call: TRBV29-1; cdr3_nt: TGCAGCGTTGAACATGGGGACAATGAGCAGTTCTTC; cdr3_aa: CSVEHGDNEQFF
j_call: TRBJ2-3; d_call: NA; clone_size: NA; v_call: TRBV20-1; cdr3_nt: TGCAGTGCTAGTCCCCGGGACTTTCTCACAGATACGCAGTATTTT; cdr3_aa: CSASPRDFLTDTQYF
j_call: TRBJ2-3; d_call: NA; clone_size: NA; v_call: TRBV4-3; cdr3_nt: TGCGCCAGCAGCCAGAGGGCGTCTTACACAGATACGCAGTATTTT; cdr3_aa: CASSQRASYTDTQYF
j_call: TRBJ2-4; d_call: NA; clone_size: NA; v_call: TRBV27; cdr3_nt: TGTGCCAGCAGTTTCCGGACGGGGAATTCCAAAAACATTCAGTACTTC; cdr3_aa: CASSFRTGNSKNIQYF